The 17 T cell receptor beta chains given below trace back to one sample, sequenced in a study of blood T cell repertoires in COVID-19 (dated by TCRdb to about 2020). Library construction relied on the immunoSEQ multiplex PCR assay. In TCRdb, the immuneACCESS table is reduced to in-frame sequences with V and J assigned. These tables do not hold every clone; where another copy was compared, an unresolved V gene accounts for under half, and the others remain unexplained. Counted in this sample were some 260,000 clones; under 90% of them appeared once. In total, the top ten clones hold 4.1% of the sample. The sample comprised PBMCs or T cells enriched from blood (not recorded which). Receptor source: a young man with acute COVID-19.

CDR3 loop: CASLTNSGANVLTF. The CDR3 DNA reads TGTGCCAGCTTAACTAACTCTGGGGCCAACGTCCTGACTTTC. The J gene is TRBJ2-6, the V gene TRBV6-5; no reliable D call. Germline CDR1 is MNHEY and CDR2 is SVGAGI. The CDR3 has 14 amino acids. The ends were cut back, 8 bases at V and 0 bases at J, with 8 bases in the middle.

This sequence joins TRBV6-5 and TRBJ1-2; 9 bases are a match to TRBD1. V lost 6 bases to trimming and J lost 4 bases; unmatched junction nucleotides: 3. CDR3 size: 13 residues. In germline, CDR1 is MNHEY, CDR2 SVGAGI. The CDR3 is CASSMTGGYGYTF. As DNA, the CDR3 is TGTGCCAGCAGCATGACAGGGGGCTATGGCTACACCTTC.

The rearrangement joins TRBV6-1 to TRBJ2-6, with D perhaps TRBD2 (6 bases). The CDR3 sequence is 15 residues long. Trimming shortened V by 2 bases and J by 4 bases, and 9 bases separated the two germline ends. Germline-derived CDR1 and CDR2 are MNHNS and SASEGT. The CDR3 region has the DNA TGTGCCAGCAGTGAACGGGGGACCGGGGCCAACGTCCTGACTTTC. This codes for CASSERGTGANVLTF.

This rearrangement joins TRBV25-1 to TRBJ1-5; D perhaps matches TRBD1 (6 bases). This CDR3 comprises 16 residues. Trimming removed 3 bases from V and 5 bases from J, with 17 bases in between. Germline CDR1 is MGHDK and CDR2 is SYGVNS. CDR3 nucleotide sequence: TGTGCCAGCAGTGAGACGTCAGGGGTAGCAGATCAGCCCCAGCATTTT. This encodes CASSETSGVADQPQHF.

A few counts support this clone. At the DNA level, this CDR3 is encoded by other sequences in the same sample as well. The DNA of the CDR3 is TGTGCCAGCAGTGGGGACAGTTCTACCGGGGAGCTGTTTTTT. Translation: CASSGDSSTGELFF. This chain links TRBV6-4 with TRBJ2-2; 7 nucleotides line up with TRBD1. There are 14 residues in the CDR3. Germline loops: CDR1 MRHNA, CDR2 SNTAGT. Trimming cost V 4 bases and J 5 bases; bases outside gene matches: 4.

This chain links TRBV19 with TRBJ1-1; D remains ambiguous. Trimming removed 3 bases from V and 1 base from J, with 15 bases in between. In germline, CDR1 is LNHDA, CDR2 SQIVND (reference sequence). This CDR3 is 16 amino acids long. The chain's CDR3 is CASSMAHLTPNTEAFF. The CDR3 DNA follows: TGTGCCAGTAGTATGGCACATCTTACCCCGAACACTGAAGCTTTCTTT.

This chain uses TRBV29-1 with TRBJ2-1; tentatively, D is TRBD1 (5 bases). The CDR3 consists of 14 residues. Trimming stripped 8 bases from V and 1 base from J, with 15 bases between. Germline CDR1 reads SQVTM; CDR2 reads ANQGSEA. The CDR3 DNA reads as TGCAGCTCGGACATCCCGAATTCCTACAATGAGCAGTTCTTC. Translating it yields CSSDIPNSYNEQFF.

V and J are TRBV7-6 and TRBJ2-3; 7 bases are a match to TRBD2. Unmatched junction bases numbered 20, after V lost 2 bases and J lost 0 bases. Germline V gives CDR1 SGHVS, CDR2 FNYEAQ. This CDR3 contains 21 residues. The CDR3 DNA is TGTGCCAGCAGCTTATCGACGGGGGGATTCTCCCACTTGACTAGCACAGATACGCAGTATTTT. Protein: CASSLSTGGFSHLTSTDTQYF.

This clone was found once. V and J are TRBV5-1 and TRBJ2-3; 8 nucleotides line up with TRBD2. J gave up 5 bases and V 1 base, and 6 bases lay outside the gene matches. This CDR3 region has 15 residues. Germline V gives CDR1 SGHRS, CDR2 YFSETQ. CDR3 protein: CASSLRGTSLDTQYF. CDR3 DNA sequence: TGCGCCAGCAGCTTGCGCGGGACTAGTTTAGATACGCAGTATTTT.

The CDR3 DNA sequence: TGTGCCACCAGTGATGACGACAGGGGCACAGATACGCAGTATTTT. Its translation: CATSDDDRGTDTQYF. V and J are TRBV24-1 and TRBJ2-3; 7 bases map to TRBD1. CDR3 size: 15 residues. Germline assignment: CDR1 KGHDR and CDR2 SFDVKD. Losses at the gene ends were 3 bases for V and 1 base for J; bases not matched to a gene: 3.

Written as DNA, the CDR3 is TGTGCCAGCTCACAACTCCGGGACAGGGGGAGAGGCTACACCTTC. This codes for CASSQLRDRGRGYTF. The rearrangement links TRBV18 to TRBJ1-2; the match to TRBD1 covers 11 bases. This CDR3 is 15 amino acids long. V lost 4 bases, J lost 8 bases, and 9 bases stayed unmatched. Germline loops: CDR1 KGHSH, CDR2 LQKENI. The variable domain in full, completed from reference TRBV18 and TRBJ1-2, reads NAGVMQNPRHLVRRRGQEARLRCSPMKGHSHVYWYRQLPEEGLKFMVYLQKENIIDESGMPKERFSAEFPKEGPSILRIQQVVRGDSAAYFCASSQLRDRGRGYTFGSGTRLTVV.

The V gene is TRBV5-4, the J gene TRBJ1-2; TRBD1 aligns across 7 bases. Unmatched junction bases numbered 4, after V lost 2 bases and J lost 6 bases. From germline, CDR1 is SGHNT and CDR2 YYREEE (reference sequence). This CDR3 region has 13 residues. CDR3: CASSFSGGDGYTF. CDR3 nucleotide sequence: TGTGCCAGCAGCTTTTCAGGGGGAGATGGCTACACCTTC. The complete variable domain, with remaining parts taken from reference TRBV5-4 and TRBJ1-2, reads ETGVTQSPTHLIKTRGQQVTLRCSSQSGHNTVSWYQQALGQGPQFIFQYYREEENGRGNFPPRFSGLQFPNYSSELNVNALELDDSALYLCASSFSGGDGYTFGSGTRLTVV.

This clone turned up a few times. The chain employs TRBV6-2 or TRBV6-3 and TRBJ1-1, with D hard to call. Trimming cost V 4 bases and J 6 bases, with 15 bases left between them. The CDR3 is 14 amino acids. CDR1 and CDR2 from the germline V gene are MNHEY and SVGEGT. The CDR3 sequence: CASSSPPGSAEAFF. CDR3 bases: TGTGCCAGCAGTTCCCCACCGGGTAGCGCTGAAGCTTTCTTT.

This sequence joins TRBV25-1 and TRBJ1-2, with 7 bases identical to TRBD1. With V trimmed by 2 bases and J by 10 bases, 19 bases remained unmatched. The CDR3 totals 17 residues. Germline lookup yields CDR1 MGHDK and CDR2 SYGVNS. This chain's CDR3 is CASSEPSSRTGRGYYTF. In nucleotides, the CDR3 is TGTGCCAGCAGTGAACCGTCGTCCCGGACAGGCAGGGGCTACTACACCTTC.

The J gene is TRBJ1-5, the V gene TRBV27; D is ambiguous. V was pared by 3 bases and J by 7 bases, with 13 bases between. The germline V gene encodes CDR1 MNHEY and CDR2 SMNVEV (reference sequence). The CDR3 totals 14 residues. This chain's CDR3 is CASSFSTGEQPQHF. The CDR3 DNA sequence: TGTGCCAGCAGTTTTTCGACCGGGGAGCAGCCCCAGCATTTT.

This chain uses TRBV28 with TRBJ2-3; 9 positions agree with TRBD1. In germline, CDR1 is MDHEN, CDR2 SYDVKM. This CDR3 is 14 amino acids long. V shed 5 bases, J shed 3 bases, and the junction held 3 bases outside the gene matches. The CDR3 here is CASSTGGHTDTQYF. The CDR3 DNA sequence: TGTGCCAGCAGTACAGGGGGCCATACAGATACGCAGTATTTT.

The J gene is TRBJ1-2, the V gene TRBV3-1 (or the pseudogene TRBV3-2); the D gene is possibly TRBD1 (5 bases). Germline V CDR1 and CDR2: LGHDT, YNNKEL (reference sequence). This CDR3 comprises 14 residues. V lost 1 base to trimming and J lost 4 bases, with 10 bases between them. CDR3 DNA sequence: TGTGCCAGCAGCCAAGTTCGGCAGGGCTATGGCTACACCTTC. It encodes CASSQVRQGYGYTF.